A selection of T cell receptor beta chains follows, all from one sample in a study of blood T cell repertoires in COVID-19. Only in-frame clones appear in the TCRdb table, and some are missing; sequencing was by immunoSEQ multiplex PCR. The sample includes 95,000 to 150,000 clones, around 83% of them seen just once. Input material: peripheral blood. The origin of the receptors is a woman of 80 years or more with COVID-19, enrolled during active disease. CDR3s include the opening cysteine and the closing phenylalanine or tryptophan. The D gene is left open where the match is weak. The listing skips clone size in some rows; elsewhere it reads once, few, many or a size class.

size,J,D,V,length,CDR3,DNA
-,TRBJ2-7,-,TRBV19,15,CASRQALRWPYEQYF,TGTGCCAGTAGACAGGCCCTCCGTTGGCCCTACGAGCAGTACTTC
-,TRBJ1-2,TRBD1,TRBV28,16,CASSKPSGGFNYGYTF,TGTGCCAGCAGCAAACCCTCAGGGGGCTTTAACTATGGCTACACCTTC
-,TRBJ1-2,TRBD1,TRBV6-5,14,CASYILTGRYGYTF,TGTGCCAGCTACATCCTGACAGGGCGCTATGGCTACACCTTC
-,TRBJ1-2,TRBD1,TRBV6-2/TRBV6-3,12,CASSWDSYGYTF,TGTGCCAGCAGCTGGGACAGCTATGGCTACACCTTC
-,TRBJ1-1,TRBD1,TRBV28,15,CASSWGTGVNTEAFF,TGTGCCAGCAGTTGGGGGACAGGGGTGAACACTGAAGCTTTCTTT
few,TRBJ2-1,TRBD2,TRBV3-1/TRBV3-2,18,CASRPGGRLAGAWNEQFF,TGTGCCAGCAGACCCGGGGGGAGACTAGCGGGAGCGTGGAATGAGCAGTTCTTC
-,TRBJ1-2,-,TRBV9,13,CASSAQGSYGYTF,TGTGCCAGCAGCGCGCAGGGAAGCTATGGCTACACCTTC
-,TRBJ2-2,-,TRBV29-1,13,CSVTGVRTGELFF,TGCAGCGTCACAGGAGTTAGGACCGGGGAGCTGTTTTTT
-,TRBJ2-1,TRBD1,TRBV6-2/TRBV6-3,15,CASSYSGGWGNEQFF,TGTGCCAGCAGTTACTCAGGGGGCTGGGGCAATGAGCAGTTCTTC
-,TRBJ1-3,TRBD1,TRBV5-1,16,CASSNGQGSSGNTIYF,TGCGCCAGCAGCAACGGACAGGGAAGCTCTGGAAACACCATATATTTT
-,TRBJ2-1,TRBD2,TRBV19,15,CASTKGLAGYNEQFF,TGTGCCAGTACCAAGGGACTAGCGGGGTACAATGAGCAGTTCTTC
once,TRBJ2-5,-,TRBV25-1,15,CASNIPGGGEETQYF,TGTGCCAGTAATATCCCTGGGGGCGGAGAAGAGACCCAGTACTTC
-,TRBJ1-2,-,TRBV6-1,13,CASSEGTKDGYTF,TGTGCCAGCAGTGAAGGGACAAAGGACGGCTACACCTTC
-,TRBJ1-1,-,TRBV5-1,15,CASRRSGSSNTEAFF,TGCGCCAGCAGAAGGTCCGGGTCCTCGAACACTGAAGCTTTCTTT
-,TRBJ2-1,TRBD2,TRBV15,15,CATSRVRGRAGEQFF,TGTGCCACCAGCAGAGTGCGCGGGAGGGCCGGGGAGCAGTTCTTC
-,TRBJ2-1,TRBD2,TRBV19,15,CASSSSGTSYNEQFF,TGTGCCAGTAGTTCAAGCGGGACGTCCTACAATGAGCAGTTCTTC
few,TRBJ1-2,TRBD1,TRBV27,13,CASSHQGDGGYTF,TGTGCCAGCAGCCATCAGGGGGATGGAGGCTACACCTTC
-,TRBJ2-3,TRBD1,TRBV9,16,CASSVARQGATDTQYF,TGTGCCAGCAGCGTAGCCCGACAGGGGGCAACAGATACGCAGTATTTT
-,TRBJ2-2,TRBD1,TRBV14,16,CASSRDRGQDTGELFF,TGTGCCAGCAGCCGCGACAGGGGGCAGGACACCGGGGAGCTGTTTTTT
-,TRBJ2-3,TRBD2,TRBV6-5,16,CASSFTGLAGADTQYF,TGTGCCAGCAGTTTCACCGGACTAGCGGGAGCAGATACGCAGTATTTT
-,TRBJ1-2,TRBD1,TRBV5-1,15,CASSRTGETNYGYTF,TGCGCCAGCAGCAGGACAGGGGAAACTAACTATGGCTACACCTTC
few,TRBJ1-1,-,TRBV27,13,CASSQPGGTEAFF,TGTGCCAGCAGTCAACCCGGGGGGACTGAAGCTTTCTTT
-,TRBJ1-6,-,TRBV28,14,CASRSGTPNSPLHF,TGTGCCAGCAGATCCGGGACACCTAATTCACCCCTCCACTTT
-,TRBJ2-7,TRBD2,TRBV7-9,14,CASSESGTSYEQYF,TGTGCCAGCAGCGAATCCGGGACTAGCTACGAGCAGTACTTC
-,TRBJ2-7,TRBD2,TRBV3-1/TRBV3-2,14,CASSPTSGSSEQYF,TGTGCCAGCAGCCCGACTAGCGGGAGCTCCGAGCAGTACTTC
-,TRBJ2-1,TRBD2,TRBV11-2,17,CASSRTSGPASYNEQFF,TGTGCCAGCAGCCGGACTAGCGGACCCGCCTCCTACAATGAGCAGTTCTTC
-,TRBJ1-2,TRBD1,TRBV28,15,CASSLEGAVGYGYTF,TGTGCCAGCAGTTTAGAGGGGGCTGTAGGCTATGGCTACACCTTC
-,TRBJ2-1,-,TRBV28,13,CASSFPSGNEQFF,TGTGCCAGCAGTTTCCCTTCAGGCAATGAGCAGTTCTTC
-,TRBJ2-2,-,TRBV28,14,CASSFPGATGELFF,TGTGCCAGCAGTTTTCCGGGAGCTACCGGGGAGCTGTTTTTT
-,TRBJ2-3,-,TRBV15,14,CATSKSGSTDTQYF,TGTGCCACCAGCAAATCGGGGTCCACAGATACGCAGTATTTT
-,TRBJ1-5,TRBD1,TRBV10-3,15,CAIRGTADSNQPQHF,TGTGCCATCAGAGGGACAGCCGATAGCAATCAGCCCCAGCATTTT
-,TRBJ1-5,TRBD1,TRBV19,13,CASDDRGNQPQHF,TGTGCCAGCGATGACAGGGGCAATCAGCCCCAGCATTTT
-,TRBJ1-4,-,TRBV14,13,CASKRGMSEKLFF,TGTGCCAGCAAGCGGGGGATGAGTGAAAAACTGTTTTTT
-,TRBJ1-2,TRBD1,TRBV5-1,16,CASSLSLDRDHYGYTF,TGCGCCAGCAGCTTATCCCTGGACAGGGACCACTATGGCTACACCTTC
once,TRBJ1-2,-,TRBV6-5,14,CASSYDGRGYGYTF,TGTGCCAGCAGTTACGACGGCAGGGGCTATGGCTACACCTTC
-,TRBJ2-3,TRBD1,TRBV5-6,17,CASESGTGFTFTDTQYF,TGTGCCAGCGAATCCGGGACAGGGTTTACCTTCACAGATACGCAGTATTTT
-,TRBJ2-3,TRBD2,TRBV18,23,CASSPLPLGTSGRERTSTDTQYF,TGTGCCAGCTCACCGCTACCTCTCGGGACTAGCGGGAGAGAAAGAACTAGCACAGATACGCAGTATTTT
-,TRBJ1-2,-,TRBV5-1,15,CASSLAAGGVHGYTF,TGCGCCAGCAGCTTGGCCGCGGGGGGTGTGCATGGCTACACCTTC
-,TRBJ1-4,-,TRBV7-9,17,CASSRPGSGGLNEKLFF,TGTGCCAGCAGCCGTCCGGGCAGCGGAGGATTAAATGAAAAACTGTTTTTT
-,TRBJ1-1,-,TRBV11-2,16,CASSTRVHAGSTEAFF,TGTGCCAGCAGCACCCGCGTCCATGCGGGTAGCACTGAAGCTTTCTTT
-,TRBJ1-1,-,TRBV5-1,14,CASSFLEGGSEAFF,TGCGCCAGCAGCTTTCTAGAGGGTGGCTCTGAAGCTTTCTTT
-,TRBJ2-1,-,TRBV20-1,10,CSVPRNEQFF,TGCAGTGTCCCGAGGAATGAGCAGTTCTTC
once,TRBJ1-1,-,TRBV7-9,16,CASSLAAAQPNTEAFF,TGTGCCAGCAGCTTAGCGGCGGCCCAACCGAACACTGAAGCTTTCTTT
-,TRBJ1-1,TRBD1,TRBV10-3,15,CAISDPGTANTEAFF,TGTGCCATCAGTGATCCCGGGACAGCGAACACTGAAGCTTTCTTT
-,TRBJ2-1,TRBD1,TRBV19,15,CASSIVSGGLDEQFF,TGTGCCAGTAGTATCGTGTCAGGGGGCCTAGATGAGCAGTTCTTC